Listed here are 22 T cell receptor beta chains from one sample, sequenced in a study of tumor-infiltrating lymphocytes in oesophageal squamous cell carcinoma. A single record per CDR3 protein comes from TCRdb applying MiXCR to the PCR reads. The table includes about 12,000 distinct CDR3 sequences, about 50% detected once. The sample was esophageal tumor tissue. All receptors derive from a female donor with esophageal squamous cell carcinoma.

J is TRBJ2-1 and V is TRBV6-1, with D perhaps TRBD1 or TRBD2 (6 bases each). TRBJ2-7 explains the end of the DNA better; the J call may be wrong. CDR3 length: 13 residues. Germline assignment: CDR1 MNHNS and CDR2 SASEGT. CDR3 in amino acids: CAGGLTGSHEQYF. DNA of the CDR3: TGTGCCGGGGGGCTCACAGGGTCTCACGAGCAGTACTTC.

Concerning this clonotype itself: This likely comes from a read error, as the CDR3 has no conserved phenylalanine or tryptophan at its end. Because the CDR3's place on the DNA is in doubt, the DNA is left out and the CDR3 is given as listed by TCRdb. The J gene is TRBJ2-1, the V gene TRBV7-8; the table assigns TRBD2, which was not confirmed against the DNA. CDR1 SGHVS and CDR2 FQNEAQ come from the germline V gene. The CDR3 length equals 17 residues, ends included. The CDR3 loop reads CASSLGLGGGLGYTFGS.

This clonotype rates as medium-sized. J is TRBJ2-5 and V is TRBV6-1; perhaps D is TRBD1 or TRBD2 (7 bases each). Trimming left V 5 bases short and J 9 bases short, with 19 bases between. This CDR3 contains 14 residues. Looked up from germline, CDR1 is MNHNS and CDR2 is SASEGT. CDR3 residues: CASSFRRGAGAQYF. CDR3 nucleotide sequence: TGTGCCAGCAGTTTCCGCAGGGGGGCGGGGGCCCAGTACTTC.

The rearrangement joins TRBV7-9 to TRBJ2-3; D possibly corresponds to TRBD2 (6 bases). Germline V gives CDR1 SEHNR, CDR2 FQNEAQ (reference sequence). The CDR3 has 15 amino acids. Deletions cut 3 bases from V and 0 bases from J, with 10 bases between. CDR3 bases: TGTGCCAGCAGCTTTTTTGCGGGAAGCACAGATACGCAGTATTTT. As protein: CASSFFAGSTDTQYF.

The gene calls are TRBV7-2 and TRBJ2-3, with TRBD2 matching 7 bases. The J call could be wrong; TRBJ2-7 is a better fit for the DNA end. CDR3 length: 14 residues. Germline CDR1 is SGHTA and CDR2 is FQGNSA. In nucleotides, the CDR3 is TGTGCCAGCTCCTTTTATGAGCGGGGCGACGAGCAGTACTTC. Its translation is CASSFYERGDEQYF.

This clonotype was seen more than once but under ten times. V usage is TRBV6-6 and J usage is TRBJ2-1, with 13 nucleotides matching TRBD2. V gave up 6 bases and J gave up 5 bases; unmatched junction bases: 7. Germline V gene data show CDR1 as MNHNY and CDR2 as SVGAGI (reference sequence). The CDR3 contains 16 residues. CDR3 sequence (DNA): TGTGCCAGCAGATGGCCGGGACTAGCGGGGAACAATGAGCAGTTCTTC. Translating it yields CASRWPGLAGNNEQFF.

This clonotype was counted between two and nine times. V is TRBV5-4 and J is TRBJ2-5; D may be TRBD1 (6 bases). The end of the DNA fits TRBJ2-1 better, so the J call may be wrong. Germline V CDR1 and CDR2: SGHNT, YYREEE (reference sequence). The CDR3 runs 15 residues. The CDR3 sequence: CASSSRGASLYEQFF. In DNA, the CDR3 is TGTGCCAGCAGCTCCAGGGGAGCCTCACTATACGAGCAGTTCTTC.

The V call is TRBV7-9, the J call TRBJ2-5; D is possibly TRBD1 (5 bases). Trimming shortened V by 3 bases and J by 1 base, and 6 bases separated the two germline ends. CDR3 size: 13 residues. The germline V gene has CDR1 SEHNR and CDR2 FQNEAQ (reference sequence). The CDR3 reads CASSFQGQETQYF. The CDR3 bases are TGTGCCAGCAGCTTCCAGGGCCAAGAGACCCAGTACTTC. Full variable domain (rest looked up from reference TRBV7-9 and TRBJ2-5): DTGVSQNPRHKITKRGQNVTFRCDPISEHNRLYWYRQTLGQGPEFLTYFQNEAQLEKSRLLSDRFSAERPKGSFSTLEIQRTEQGDSAMYLCASSFQGQETQYFGPGTRLLVL.

By frequency in the sample, this clonotype is medium-sized. The chain uses TRBV12-3 or TRBV12-4 and TRBJ2-6, with TRBD1 as a possible D gene (5 bases). V gave up 6 bases and J gave up 2 bases, with 20 bases separating them. The CDR3 is 18 residues long. This chain's CDR3 is CASSDIDRVTAGANVLTF. In DNA, the CDR3 is TGTGCCAGCAGCGATATAGACAGAGTTACAGCTGGGGCCAACGTCCTGACTTTC.

The chain couples TRBV27 to TRBJ2-5, with 7 bases identical to TRBD2. TRBJ2-1 explains the end of the DNA better; the J call may be wrong. Germline V CDR1 and CDR2: MNHEY, SMNVEV (reference sequence). This CDR3 comprises 15 residues. CDR3 region: CASSLRLALVNEQFF. The CDR3 bases are TGTGCCAGCAGTTTAAGACTAGCTCTCGTCAATGAGCAGTTCTTC.

V and J are TRBV6-2 or TRBV6-3 and TRBJ1-2, with D tentatively TRBD1 (6 bases). The length of the CDR3 is 15 residues. CDR1 and CDR2 from the germline V gene are MNHEY and SVGEGT. Trimming removed 4 bases at V and 0 bases at J, with 12 bases between. The CDR3 coding sequence is TGTGCCAGCAGTTTCTCCCGGACAGCTAACTATGGCTACACCTTC. It codes for CASSFSRTANYGYTF.

Concerning this clonotype: The junction and the germline gene differ at one end; a read error may be behind it. J is TRBJ2-3 and V is TRBV7-7; D could derive from TRBD1 or TRBD2 (5 bases each). Germline V lookup: CDR1 SSHAT, CDR2 FNYEAQ (reference sequence). The CDR3 consists of 14 residues. CDR3 nucleotides: TGTGCTAGCAGCCCTAGCCCGTCGGGGCATACGCAGTATTTT. This gives the protein CASSPSPSGHTQYF.

As for this clonotype: Relative to the germline gene, one junction end is altered; a read error may explain this. The chain uses TRBV7-6 and TRBJ2-5; tentatively, D is TRBD1 (6 bases). CDR1 is SGHVS and CDR2 is FNYEAQ in the germline V gene. The CDR3 spans 15 residues. As DNA, the CDR3 is TGTGCTAGCAGCTTATTTTTTGCAGGGGAAAATGAGCAGTACTTC. Its protein product is CASSLFFAGENEQYF.

The rearrangement joins TRBV7-4 to TRBJ1-1, with D unresolved. The V end was cut by 2 bases, the J end by 7 bases, with 11 bases between. Looked up from germline, CDR1 is SGHVT and CDR2 is SQSDAQ. CDR3 length: 13 amino acids. In DNA form, the CDR3 reads TGTGCCAGCAGCTTACTTCTGGCAGTTGAAGCTTTCTTT. This translates into CASSLLLAVEAFF.

The chain employs TRBV7-2 and TRBJ2-4, with 7 bases fitting TRBD1. The J call may be wrong; the DNA end is better matched by TRBJ2-1. CDR3 length equals 16 residues. Germline CDR1 reads SGHTA; CDR2 reads FQGNSA. The CDR3 nucleotides are TGTGCCAGCAGCTTAATTGGGACAGCATCCTACAATGAGCAGTTCTTC. It encodes CASSLIGTASYNEQFF.

This clonotype was seen just once. This sequence joins TRBV6-5 and TRBJ2-3, with TRBD2 matching over 16 bases. The assigned J gene may be wrong: the sequence end matches TRBJ2-1 better. CDR1 and CDR2 from the germline V gene are MNHEY and SVGAGI. The CDR3 covers 19 residues. CDR3 residues: CASSSPPGLAGGVAYEQFF. DNA of the CDR3: TGTGCCAGCAGTTCCCCCCCGGGACTAGCGGGAGGGGTGGCTTATGAGCAGTTCTTC.

This clonotype is labeled medium-sized. The chain employs TRBV12-5 and TRBJ2-1; 9 nucleotides match TRBD1. The germline V gene encodes CDR1 LGHNT and CDR2 FRNRAP. J was trimmed by 7 bases and V by 5 bases; bases with no gene match: 9. The CDR3 has 15 residues. The CDR3 coding sequence is TGTGCTAGTGGTACGACGGGACAGGGACGTAATGAGCAGTTCTTC. Amino acid sequence: CASGTTGQGRNEQFF.

The chain carries TRBV28 and TRBJ2-1; 11 nucleotides agree with TRBD1. The end of the DNA is better explained by TRBJ2-7, so the J call may be wrong. The CDR3 loop spans 15 amino acids. The germline gives CDR1 MDHEN, CDR2 SYDVKM. The CDR3 here is CASATPGQGGYEQYF. DNA of the CDR3: TGTGCCAGCGCAACGCCGGGACAGGGGGGCTACGAGCAGTACTTC.

The chain links TRBV7-4 to TRBJ2-1; TRBD2 matches 12 bases. The CDR3 totals 19 residues. CDR1 and CDR2 (germline): SGHVT, SQSDAQ. The V gene end was trimmed by 5 bases and the J gene end by 4 bases; junction bases not matched to a gene: 15. The CDR3 is CASSARPLAGGPHYNEQFF. The CDR3 region has the DNA TGTGCCAGCAGCGCGCGTCCTCTAGCGGGAGGGCCTCATTACAATGAGCAGTTCTTC.

The rearrangement links TRBV7-8 to TRBJ2-7; 9 nucleotides match TRBD1. The DNA end lines up better with TRBJ2-5; the J call may be wrong. CDR1 and CDR2 from the germline V gene are SGHVS and FQNEAQ. This CDR3 spans 14 amino acids. The CDR3 spells CASSLRDREETQYF. The CDR3 DNA is TGTGCCAGCAGCTTGCGGGACAGGGAAGAGACCCAGTACTTC.

The chain employs TRBV12-3 or TRBV12-4 and TRBJ2-5, with no clear D. Trimming left V 3 bases short and J 11 bases short, with 22 bases between. CDR3 length equals 15 residues. The CDR3 bases are TGTGCCAGCAGTTTCGGTGACGGCACCTACAATGAGCAGTACTTC. It specifies CASSFGDGTYNEQYF.

This clonotype has only one observation. The J gene is TRBJ2-5, the V gene TRBV7-2, with a possible D match to TRBD1 (6 bases). The CDR3 spans 13 residues. Between the trimmed V and J ends, which lost 5 bases and 4 bases, there was a span of 11 bases. Germline CDR1 SGHTA, CDR2 FQGNSA. This chain's CDR3 is CASSTGKAETQYF. In DNA, the CDR3 is TGTGCCAGCAGCACAGGGAAGGCAGAGACCCAGTACTTC.